This is a list of T cell receptor beta chains from one sample in a study of patients and donors after allogeneic stem cell transplantation. Each CDR3 protein is one row after TCRdb ran MiXCR on the RT-PCR reads. The data contain about a million distinct CDR3 sequences, about 20% of them singletons. Sequenced material: blood, either unsorted or a sorted T cell fraction (not recorded which). Every receptor here comes from a human donor who was either an allogeneic HSCT recipient or a stem cell or donor lymphocyte infusion donor (not recorded which). It is not recorded whose cells these are; they may come from a transplant donor. CDR3s include the opening cysteine and the closing phenylalanine or tryptophan. D genes are given only for firm matches. The size field is filled for only some rows; it gives once, few, many or a size class.

j_call,v_call,clone_size,d_call,cdr3_nt,cdr3_aa
TRBJ2-5,TRBV12-3/TRBV12-4,few,-,TGTGCCAGCAGGGCGGCAGCCGAAGAGACCCAGTACTTC,CASRAAAEETQYF
TRBJ2-5,TRBV29-1,-,-,TGCAGCGTCTTACGGGGAACCCAGTACTTC,CSVLRGTQYF
TRBJ2-3,TRBV12-3/TRBV12-4,few,-,TGTGCCAGCAGCCCCCCGGGCAGCGGGACAGATACGCAGTATTTT,CASSPPGSGTDTQYF
TRBJ1-2,TRBV4-3,few,-,TGCGCCAGCAGCCAAGATCCATGGGAATTGGAAGGCTACACCTTC,CASSQDPWELEGYTF
TRBJ1-2,TRBV6-1,-,-,TGTGCCAGCAGCCCCAGGGGCTCTAACTATGGCTACACCTTC,CASSPRGSNYGYTF
TRBJ1-1,TRBV6-2/TRBV6-3,-,-,TGTGCCAGCAGTTTTAGCGGGAGCACTGAAGCTTTCTTT,CASSFSGSTEAFF
TRBJ2-1,TRBV12-3/TRBV12-4,-,-,TGTGCCAGCAGTTTTTCGGCTAGGGGCAATGAGCAGTTCTTC,CASSFSARGNEQFF
TRBJ2-5,TRBV5-1,-,-,TGCGCCAGCGGACAAACCCAAGAGACCCAGTACTTC,CASGQTQETQYF
TRBJ1-5,TRBV7-9,few,-,TGTGCCAGCAGTCAGAGTTTAGATCAGCCCCAGCATTTT,CASSQSLDQPQHF
TRBJ2-7,TRBV7-9,-,-,TGTGCCAGCAGCTTTTTCCCGGGGGACAGCTACGAGCAGTACTTC,CASSFFPGDSYEQYF
TRBJ2-7,TRBV4-1,few,TRBD1,TGCGCCAGCAGCCAATCTCCCCAGGGGGCGCTTCATCGGTCCTACGAGCAGTACTTC,CASSQSPQGALHRSYEQYF
TRBJ2-7,TRBV7-9,-,TRBD2,TGTGCCAGCAGCTCCGCCCGAGCGGGGAGGGGCTCCTACGAGCAGTACTTC,CASSSARAGRGSYEQYF
TRBJ2-7,TRBV19,few,TRBD1,TGTGCCAGTAGCAGAACCCGGGACAGAACCTACGAGCAGTACTTC,CASSRTRDRTYEQYF
TRBJ1-2,TRBV5-5,-,TRBD1,TGTGCCAGCAGCTTCTCCGGGACAGTGGACACCTTC,CASSFSGTVDTF
TRBJ2-2,TRBV6-5,-,TRBD2,TGTGCCAGCAGTTACGGGACTAGCGGGGATTTCACCGGGGAGCTGTTTTTT,CASSYGTSGDFTGELFF
TRBJ1-5,TRBV20-1,-,-,TGCAGTGCTAGAGGTGACGGGAATCAGCCCCAGCATTTT,CSARGDGNQPQHF
TRBJ1-3,TRBV12-3/TRBV12-4,many,-,TGTGCCAGCAGTTTTGGAAACACCATATATTTT,CASSFGNTIYF
TRBJ1-5,TRBV6-2/TRBV6-3,few,-,TGTGCCAGCATCAACCACGGGGGCAATCAGCCCCAGCATTTT,CASINHGGNQPQHF
TRBJ2-7,TRBV28,-,-,TGTGCCAGCAGTTTTAACGGGGGGCCCGGCTACGAGCAGTACTTC,CASSFNGGPGYEQYF
TRBJ2-1,TRBV21-1,few,-,TGTGCCCCTCAGCGGAAGTACGAGGGGTTCTTC,CAPQRKYEGFF
TRBJ2-4,TRBV20-1,-,TRBD1,TGCAGTGCAAAGGACAGGGGAGATGGAAACATTCAGTACTTC,CSAKDRGDGNIQYF